A selection of T cell receptor beta chains follows, all from one sample in a study of T-cell memory formation after mild COVID-19. MiXCR, run by TCRdb on the 5' RACE reads, gives a single entry per CDR3 protein. This table holds 400,000 to 450,000 distinct CDR3 sequences, roughly 17% found once. The sequenced material came from PBMCs or a T cell subset sorted from them (not recorded which). These receptors came from a man aged 18 to 29 who had mild COVID-19 (a few samples of this study predate the infection). Cell type and time point are not known. Both conserved end residues are part of each CDR3. The D gene is left open where the match is weak. Size tells how often a clone was seen (once, few, many) or the class of an expanded clone, and some rows leave it out.

abundance: NA
v_gene: TRBV10-3
j_gene: TRBJ2-7
d_gene: TRBD2
CDR3aa: CAISESSGLAGWFLYEQYF
CDR3nt: TGTGCCATCAGTGAGTCTTCAGGACTAGCGGGGTGGTTCTTATACGAGCAGTACTTC

abundance: NA
v_gene: TRBV20-1
j_gene: TRBJ2-5
d_gene: TRBD2
CDR3aa: CSARDRSSGVETQYF
CDR3nt: TGCAGTGCTAGAGATCGGAGTAGCGGGGTGGAGACCCAGTACTTC

abundance: NA
v_gene: TRBV5-1
j_gene: TRBJ1-1
d_gene: TRBD1
CDR3aa: CASSGGTGMNTEAFF
CDR3nt: TGCGCCAGCAGCGGAGGGACAGGGATGAACACTGAAGCTTTCTTT

abundance: NA
v_gene: TRBV11-2
j_gene: TRBJ2-1
d_gene: NA
CDR3aa: CASSPVSVGADEQFF
CDR3nt: TGTGCCAGCAGCCCCGTGAGCGTGGGGGCAGATGAGCAGTTCTTC

abundance: few
v_gene: TRBV28
j_gene: TRBJ2-7
d_gene: TRBD1
CDR3aa: CASTSPGQTYEQYF
CDR3nt: TGTGCCAGCACCTCTCCGGGACAGACCTACGAGCAGTACTTC

abundance: few
v_gene: TRBV20-1
j_gene: TRBJ1-5
d_gene: NA
CDR3aa: CSAIEYGRDQPQHF
CDR3nt: TGCAGTGCTATCGAGTATGGCAGGGATCAGCCCCAGCATTTT

abundance: NA
v_gene: TRBV10-3
j_gene: TRBJ2-5
d_gene: NA
CDR3aa: CAISDMTASKTQYF
CDR3nt: TGTGCCATCAGTGATATGACAGCAAGCAAGACCCAGTACTTC

abundance: NA
v_gene: TRBV7-8
j_gene: TRBJ2-7
d_gene: NA
CDR3aa: CASSLGVQREQYF
CDR3nt: TGTGCCAGCAGCTTAGGTGTCCAACGGGAGCAGTACTTC

abundance: NA
v_gene: TRBV7-8
j_gene: TRBJ1-6
d_gene: NA
CDR3aa: CASSSPLASKNSPLHF
CDR3nt: TGTGCCAGCAGCTCCCCGCTGGCCAGTAAAAATTCACCCCTCCACTTT

abundance: few
v_gene: TRBV6-6
j_gene: TRBJ1-5
d_gene: NA
CDR3aa: CASSSPGRDIVPTQHF
CDR3nt: TGTGCCAGCAGTTCGCCGGGAAGGGACATCGTGCCCACCCAGCATTTT

abundance: NA
v_gene: TRBV9
j_gene: TRBJ2-5
d_gene: NA
CDR3aa: CASSVGAVETQYF
CDR3nt: TGTGCCAGCAGCGTAGGGGCCGTGGAGACCCAGTACTTC

abundance: few
v_gene: TRBV6-1
j_gene: TRBJ2-5
d_gene: NA
CDR3aa: CASSDFPGKMRETQYF
CDR3nt: TGTGCCAGCAGTGATTTTCCAGGGAAGATGCGAGAGACCCAGTACTTC

abundance: NA
v_gene: TRBV9
j_gene: TRBJ1-2
d_gene: NA
CDR3aa: CASRGQVYGYTF
CDR3nt: TGTGCCAGCAGGGGGCAGGTCTATGGCTACACCTTC

abundance: NA
v_gene: TRBV7-8
j_gene: TRBJ2-6
d_gene: NA
CDR3aa: CASSQARGANVLTF
CDR3nt: TGTGCCAGCAGCCAGGCCCGGGGGGCCAACGTCCTGACTTTC

abundance: few
v_gene: TRBV11-2
j_gene: TRBJ2-1
d_gene: TRBD2
CDR3aa: CASSYTSGGVYNEQFF
CDR3nt: TGTGCCAGCAGCTATACTAGCGGGGGGGTCTACAATGAGCAGTTCTTC

abundance: few
v_gene: TRBV7-9
j_gene: TRBJ2-3
d_gene: NA
CDR3aa: CASSPTNADTQYF
CDR3nt: TGTGCCAGCAGCCCCACAAATGCAGATACGCAGTATTTT

abundance: NA
v_gene: TRBV4-1
j_gene: TRBJ2-7
d_gene: NA
CDR3aa: CASSQDRQESYEQYF
CDR3nt: TGCGCCAGCAGCCAAGACCGGCAGGAGTCCTACGAGCAGTACTTC

abundance: few
v_gene: TRBV7-2
j_gene: TRBJ2-1
d_gene: TRBD1
CDR3aa: CASSRDRGRNEQFF
CDR3nt: TGTGCCAGCAGCCGGGACAGGGGCCGCAATGAGCAGTTCTTC

abundance: NA
v_gene: TRBV7-9
j_gene: TRBJ1-2
d_gene: NA
CDR3aa: CASSSPRDHGYTF
CDR3nt: TGTGCCAGCAGCTCCCCTAGGGACCATGGCTACACCTTC

abundance: few
v_gene: TRBV29-1
j_gene: TRBJ2-5
d_gene: TRBD1
CDR3aa: CSAGQDKETQYF
CDR3nt: TGCAGCGCCGGACAGGATAAAGAGACCCAGTACTTC

abundance: NA
v_gene: TRBV5-4
j_gene: TRBJ2-3
d_gene: TRBD2
CDR3aa: CASSPTSGESTDTQYF
CDR3nt: TGTGCCAGCAGCCCAACTAGCGGGGAAAGCACAGATACGCAGTATTTT

abundance: NA
v_gene: TRBV15
j_gene: TRBJ1-5
d_gene: NA
CDR3aa: CATSREGAGRGDQPQHF
CDR3nt: TGTGCCACCAGCAGAGAGGGGGCAGGGCGGGGAGATCAGCCCCAGCATTTT

abundance: NA
v_gene: TRBV11-2
j_gene: TRBJ2-5
d_gene: NA
CDR3aa: CASSLDRAGDGYF
CDR3nt: TGTGCCAGCAGCTTAGATCGGGCGGGCGATGGATACTTC

abundance: NA
v_gene: TRBV19
j_gene: TRBJ2-1
d_gene: NA
CDR3aa: CASSPQGTPKQFF
CDR3nt: TGTGCCAGTAGCCCCCAGGGGACCCCTAAGCAGTTCTTC

abundance: few
v_gene: TRBV5-6
j_gene: TRBJ2-7
d_gene: TRBD1
CDR3aa: CASSFRDRRYEQYF
CDR3nt: TGTGCCAGCAGTTTCCGGGACAGGAGATACGAGCAGTACTTC

abundance: many
v_gene: TRBV5-1
j_gene: TRBJ2-5
d_gene: NA
CDR3aa: CASSHLERVQETQYF
CDR3nt: TGCGCCAGCAGCCACCTTGAGAGGGTCCAAGAGACCCAGTACTTC

abundance: many
v_gene: TRBV7-8
j_gene: TRBJ2-7
d_gene: NA
CDR3aa: CASSFISYEQYF
CDR3nt: TGTGCCAGCAGCTTCATCTCCTACGAGCAGTACTTC

abundance: few
v_gene: TRBV7-2
j_gene: TRBJ2-3
d_gene: TRBD1
CDR3aa: CASSLAGTGYSPDTQYF
CDR3nt: TGTGCCAGCAGCTTAGCTGGGACAGGGTATTCCCCAGATACGCAGTATTTT

abundance: few
v_gene: TRBV7-7
j_gene: TRBJ2-2
d_gene: TRBD1
CDR3aa: CASSNTGVDGELFF
CDR3nt: TGTGCTAGCAGTAACACAGGGGTGGACGGGGAGCTGTTTTTT

abundance: few
v_gene: TRBV4-3
j_gene: TRBJ1-2
d_gene: NA
CDR3aa: CASSPALRTSRYGYTF
CDR3nt: TGCGCCAGCAGCCCCGCTTTGAGGACCTCTCGATATGGCTACACCTTC

abundance: NA
v_gene: TRBV4-2
j_gene: TRBJ2-2
d_gene: NA
CDR3aa: CASSPLPPDTGELFF
CDR3nt: TGTGCCAGCAGCCCCCTACCCCCAGACACCGGGGAGCTGTTTTTT

abundance: NA
v_gene: TRBV7-8
j_gene: TRBJ2-1
d_gene: TRBD1
CDR3aa: CASSLVGTGGPNEQFF
CDR3nt: TGTGCCAGCAGCTTAGTTGGGACAGGGGGTCCCAATGAGCAGTTCTTC

abundance: few
v_gene: TRBV7-2
j_gene: TRBJ2-5
d_gene: NA
CDR3aa: CASSRKTQETQYF
CDR3nt: TGTGCCAGCAGCCGCAAGACCCAAGAGACCCAGTACTTC

abundance: many
v_gene: TRBV5-6
j_gene: TRBJ2-5
d_gene: TRBD2
CDR3aa: CASSRRLAGAQETQYF
CDR3nt: TGTGCCAGCAGCCGTCGACTAGCGGGGGCCCAAGAGACCCAGTACTTC

abundance: many
v_gene: TRBV5-1
j_gene: TRBJ1-1
d_gene: TRBD1
CDR3aa: CASSLQGANTEAFF
CDR3nt: TGCGCCAGCAGCTTGCAGGGGGCGAACACTGAAGCTTTCTTT

abundance: few
v_gene: TRBV7-9
j_gene: TRBJ2-3
d_gene: NA
CDR3aa: CASSPGLYTDTQYF
CDR3nt: TGTGCCAGCAGCCCTGGACTCTACACAGATACGCAGTATTTT

abundance: few
v_gene: TRBV19
j_gene: TRBJ2-2
d_gene: TRBD2
CDR3aa: CASTPYTGGLAGELFF
CDR3nt: TGTGCCAGTACCCCTTATACGGGGGGTCTCGCCGGGGAGCTGTTTTTT

abundance: NA
v_gene: TRBV5-6
j_gene: TRBJ1-5
d_gene: NA
CDR3aa: CASSLFREFNQPQHF
CDR3nt: TGTGCCAGCAGCTTGTTTAGGGAGTTCAATCAGCCCCAGCATTTT

abundance: NA
v_gene: TRBV7-2
j_gene: TRBJ2-3
d_gene: NA
CDR3aa: CASRQGRGHTDTQYF
CDR3nt: TGTGCCAGCAGACAAGGACGAGGCCACACAGATACGCAGTATTTT

abundance: NA
v_gene: TRBV10-3
j_gene: TRBJ1-1
d_gene: NA
CDR3aa: CAISASIRGTEAFF
CDR3nt: TGTGCCATCAGTGCCTCGATCAGGGGCACTGAAGCTTTCTTT

abundance: few
v_gene: TRBV6-5
j_gene: TRBJ2-1
d_gene: NA
CDR3aa: CASRRLDREQFF
CDR3nt: TGTGCCAGCAGGAGACTCGACAGAGAGCAGTTCTTC

abundance: few
v_gene: TRBV6-5
j_gene: TRBJ2-2
d_gene: NA
CDR3aa: CASSQGSVGELFF
CDR3nt: TGTGCCAGCAGTCAGGGGAGCGTCGGGGAGCTGTTTTTT

abundance: NA
v_gene: TRBV7-3
j_gene: TRBJ2-2
d_gene: NA
CDR3aa: CASSSPLSNTGELFF
CDR3nt: TGTGCCAGCAGCTCCCCACTATCCAACACCGGGGAGCTGTTTTTT

abundance: few
v_gene: TRBV7-3
j_gene: TRBJ2-3
d_gene: NA
CDR3aa: CASSPPGSDTQYF
CDR3nt: TGTGCCAGCAGCCCCCCTGGCTCCGATACGCAGTATTTT

abundance: many
v_gene: TRBV4-1
j_gene: TRBJ2-1
d_gene: TRBD2
CDR3aa: CASSPRRVAGNNEQFF
CDR3nt: TGCGCCAGCAGCCCCAGACGAGTAGCGGGGAACAATGAGCAGTTCTTC